This T cell receptor beta chain was captured in a study of CD8 T cells in Susac syndrome. The CD8+ and CD4+ T cells were negatively isolated, with the TEMRA cells enriched by FACS. An input of about 0.5 to 1 ug of RNA was subjected to reverse transcription using random hexamers. Amplification of TCR beta CDR3 used immunoSEQ multiplex PCR across 54 Vbeta and 13 Jbeta. TCRdb processed the immunoSEQ multiplex PCR reads anew with MiXCR; each CDR3 protein has one entry. The table includes more than 110,000 distinct CDR3 sequences, approximately 95% detected once. The CDR3 covers 12 residues. V lost 7 bases and J lost 6, with 16 bases in between. Germline V gives CDR1 SQVTM, CDR2 ANQGSEA.

The sequencing input was CD8+ T cells from PBMCs. This TCR came from a human donor in good health. The rearrangement links TRBV29-1 to TRBJ2-7; the D gene is possibly TRBD1 (5 bases). DNA of the CDR3: TGCAGCGCAGTGGACAATCTCGGCGAGCAGTACTTC. Protein product: CSAVDNLGEQYF.